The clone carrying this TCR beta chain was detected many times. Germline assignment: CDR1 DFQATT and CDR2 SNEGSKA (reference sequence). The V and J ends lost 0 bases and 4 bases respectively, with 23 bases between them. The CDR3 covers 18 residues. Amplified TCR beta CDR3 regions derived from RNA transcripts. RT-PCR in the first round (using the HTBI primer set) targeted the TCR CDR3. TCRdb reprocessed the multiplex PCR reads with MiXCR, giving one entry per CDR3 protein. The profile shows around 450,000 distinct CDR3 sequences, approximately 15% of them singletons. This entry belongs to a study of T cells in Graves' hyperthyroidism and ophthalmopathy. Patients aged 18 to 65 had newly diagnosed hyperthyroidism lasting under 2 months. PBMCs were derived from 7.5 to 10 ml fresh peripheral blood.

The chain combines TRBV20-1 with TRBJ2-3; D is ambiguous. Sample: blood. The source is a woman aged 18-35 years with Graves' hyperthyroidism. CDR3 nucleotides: TGCAGTGCTAGAGAACGGAGCGCCCCGGAAAAGGTATCAGATACGCAGTATTTT. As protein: CSARERSAPEKVSDTQYF.